These 27 T cell receptor beta chains share one sample of origin, sequenced in a study of T cell repertoires and HLA-DP antigens. Sequencing used immunoSEQ multiplex PCR; TCRdb keeps in-frame clones, though not all of them. The sample records over 100,000 clones, 80% to 95% being singletons. No antigen has been assigned to these receptors. Sequencing was carried out using CD4+ T cells from PBMCs. These receptors came from a woman aged 18-29 years in good health and CMV-seronegative.

The chain is built from TRBV6-4 and TRBJ2-1; no firm D call. The V end lost 3 bases, the J end lost 6 bases, and 6 bases lay between the germline ends. CDR1 is MRHNA and CDR2 is SNTAGT in the germline V gene. The CDR3 consists of 12 residues. Here the CDR3 DNA reads TGTGCCAGCAGTGATTCACGCAATGAGCAGTTCTTC. Its translation: CASSDSRNEQFF.

This chain uses TRBV2 with TRBJ2-5; the D gene could be TRBD1 or TRBD2 (5 bases each). Looked up from germline, CDR1 is SNHLY and CDR2 is FYNNEI. Trimming cost V 5 bases and J 2 bases, with 12 bases left between them. The CDR3 has 14 residues. The CDR3 is CASSKGTNQETQYF. The CDR3 nucleotides are TGTGCCAGCAGTAAGGGGACGAATCAAGAGACCCAGTACTTC.

The CDR3 reads CASSSRDRGASTGELFF. The CDR3, as DNA: TGCGCCAGCAGCTCCCGGGACAGGGGGGCGAGCACCGGGGAGCTGTTTTTT. This sequence joins TRBV5-1 and TRBJ2-2; TRBD1 agrees at 11 bases. The junction had 8 bases not matched to a gene; V was cut back by 3 bases and J by 4 bases. Germline-derived CDR1 and CDR2 are SGHRS and YFSETQ. The CDR3 has 17 amino acids.

This clone has just one count. The DNA for the CDR3 is TGTGCCAGCTCCGTGGCGGGGTCCTCCTACGAGCAGTACGTC. The encoded protein is CASSVAGSSYEQYV. The V and J genes are TRBV18 and TRBJ2-7; D is possibly TRBD2 (6 bases). The V gene's germline CDR1 is KGHSH and CDR2 LQKENI. The CDR3 runs to 14 residues. Trimming removed 6 bases from V and 0 bases from J, with 12 bases in between.

The V call is TRBV6-1, the J call TRBJ1-1; D may be TRBD1 (6 bases). The CDR3 is 15 residues long. V was shortened by 3 bases and J by 5 bases, with 16 bases between the two germline ends. Germline values: CDR1 MNHNS, CDR2 SASEGT. The CDR3: CASSEMLYRETEAFF. In DNA, the CDR3 is TGTGCCAGCAGTGAGATGCTCTACAGGGAAACTGAAGCTTTCTTT.

The V gene is TRBV4-3, the J gene TRBJ2-6, with 7 bases lining up with TRBD2. This CDR3 region has 16 residues. The V gene end was trimmed by 1 base and the J gene end by 2 bases; junction bases not matched to a gene: 2. Germline-derived CDR1 and CDR2 are LGHNA and YSLEER. The DNA of the CDR3 is TGCGCCAGCAGCCAAGTGGGGGGGACTGGGGCCAACGTCCTGACTTTC. Encoded protein: CASSQVGGTGANVLTF.

The chain employs TRBV4-3 and TRBJ1-1; D possibly corresponds to TRBD1 (6 bases). V shed 7 bases and J shed 1 base, with 13 bases lying between them. Germline CDR1 reads LGHNA; CDR2 reads YSLEER. This CDR3 spans 14 amino acids. CDR3 in amino acids: CASKNRGANTEAFF. DNA for the CDR3: TGCGCCAGCAAAAACCGGGGGGCGAACACTGAAGCTTTCTTT.

The chain has TRBV19 and TRBJ2-1; a possible D gene is TRBD2 (5 bases). V was shortened by 5 bases and J by 2 bases, with 13 bases between the two germline ends. Germline V gene data show CDR1 as LNHDA and CDR2 as SQIVND (reference sequence). CDR3 size: 15 residues. Written as DNA, the CDR3 is TGTGCCAGTAGTCCCCTCCTCGGGGCCTACAATGAGCAGTTCTTC. Protein product: CASSPLLGAYNEQFF.

The chain employs TRBV7-9 and TRBJ1-3; no clear D. Germline V gives CDR1 SEHNR, CDR2 FQNEAQ (reference sequence). The CDR3 contains 16 residues. The V and J ends lost 4 bases and 4 bases respectively, with 17 bases between them. Written as DNA, the CDR3 is TGTGCCAGCAGCTCGAGCTTTAAGGGTTCAGGAAACACCATATATTTT. Encoded protein: CASSSSFKGSGNTIYF.

This clone was observed a handful of times. The gene calls are TRBV5-4 and TRBJ1-6; maybe TRBD1 (6 bases). The CDR3 contains 15 residues. The germline V gene has CDR1 SGHNT and CDR2 YYREEE (reference sequence). V shed 3 bases and J shed 7 bases, with 14 bases lying between them. The CDR3 coding sequence is TGTGCCAGCAGCTCCGGGGGGCAGTCAAATTCACCCCTCCACTTT. Its translation is CASSSGGQSNSPLHF. The full variable domain, rest sourced from reference TRBV5-4 and TRBJ1-6, is ETGVTQSPTHLIKTRGQQVTLRCSSQSGHNTVSWYQQALGQGPQFIFQYYREEENGRGNFPPRFSGLQFPNYSSELNVNALELDDSALYLCASSSGGQSNSPLHFGNGTRLTVT.

On this clone itself: The germline gene is not matched at one end of the junction; a read error may be the cause. V usage is TRBV7-7 and J usage is TRBJ2-5, with 13 nucleotides matching TRBD2. Germline lookup yields CDR1 SSHAT and CDR2 FNYEAQ (reference sequence). The CDR3 has 14 amino acids. CDR3 DNA: TGTGCTAGCAGCTTAGGGACTAGCGGGGCCACCCAGTACTTC. As protein: CASSLGTSGATQYF.

This chain links TRBV6-1 with TRBJ2-3; TRBD2 matches at 9 bases. This CDR3 has 15 amino acids. Unmatched junction bases numbered 7, after V lost 7 bases and J lost 2 bases. Germline lookup yields CDR1 MNHNS and CDR2 SASEGT. CDR3 in DNA: TGTGCCAGCATACAGCGGGGGGTCAACACAGATACGCAGTATTTT. It encodes CASIQRGVNTDTQYF.

V and J are TRBV11-2 and TRBJ2-3, with 11 bases matching TRBD2. V gave up 5 bases and J gave up 2 bases; unmatched junction bases: 6. This CDR3 comprises 16 residues. Germline CDR1 is SGHAT and CDR2 is FQNNGV. The CDR3 DNA is TGTGCCAGCAGCCCGACTAGCGGGATCTACACAGATACGCAGTATTTT. This gives the protein CASSPTSGIYTDTQYF.

The chain carries TRBV7-4 and TRBJ2-1; the match to TRBD2 covers 13 bases. The CDR3 has 19 amino acids. In germline, CDR1 is SGHVT, CDR2 SQSDAQ. J gave up 4 bases and V 5 bases, and 14 bases lay outside the gene matches. The CDR3 DNA reads as TGTGCCAGCAGCCCCCATGAGGGACTAGCGGGGACTCCTTACAATGAGCAGTTCTTC. This translates into CASSPHEGLAGTPYNEQFF.

The CDR3 DNA reads as TGTGCCAGCAGCCCGGGACAATCGAGCTCTGGAAACACCATATATTTT. The encoded protein is CASSPGQSSSGNTIYF. The chain employs TRBV2 and TRBJ1-3, with a tentative D call TRBD1 (6 bases). Looked up from germline, CDR1 is SNHLY and CDR2 is FYNNEI. The germline V and J ends were trimmed by 6 bases and 0 bases, with 15 bases remaining between them. CDR3 length: 16 amino acids. The full variable domain, its missing parts supplied by reference TRBV2 and TRBJ1-3, is EPEVTQTPSHQVTQMGQEVILRCVPISNHLYFYWYRQILGQKVEFLVSFYNNEISEKSEIFDDQFSVERPDGSNFTLKIRSTKLEDSAMYFCASSPGQSSSGNTIYFGEGSWLTVV.

The V call is TRBV18, the J call TRBJ1-2; D is perhaps TRBD1 (5 bases). V gave up 2 bases and J gave up 1 base, with 14 bases separating them. CDR3 size: 16 residues. The germline gives CDR1 KGHSH, CDR2 LQKENI. The chain's CDR3 is CASSPGGAQLNYGYTF. In DNA form, the CDR3 reads TGTGCCAGCTCACCAGGTGGGGCTCAACTTAACTATGGCTACACCTTC.

The rearrangement links TRBV2 to TRBJ2-7; 9 positions agree with TRBD1. Germline CDR1 SNHLY, CDR2 FYNNEI. The CDR3 contains 15 residues. V lost 6 bases and J lost 1; bases outside the gene matches: 7. The CDR3 region is CASSPGQGRSYEQYV. CDR3 sequence (DNA): TGTGCCAGCAGCCCGGGACAGGGTCGTTCCTACGAGCAGTACGTC.

V gene TRBV6-1 combines with J gene TRBJ2-7; a possible D gene is TRBD1 (6 bases). The CDR3 has 16 residues. Deletions cut 0 bases from V and 0 bases from J, with 12 bases between. In germline, CDR1 is MNHNS, CDR2 SASEGT. The CDR3 sequence is CASSEAPDSRSYEQYV. The CDR3 nucleotides read TGTGCCAGCAGTGAAGCGCCGGACAGCCGCTCCTACGAGCAGTACGTC.

V and J are TRBV10-3 and TRBJ1-1; D call uncertain. CDR3 length: 15 residues. Germline CDR1 reads ENHRY; CDR2 reads SYGVKD. V was pared by 0 bases and J by 0 bases, with 8 bases between. CDR3 sequence reads: CAISESGSMNTEAFF. The DNA of the CDR3 is TGTGCCATCAGTGAGTCGGGGAGCATGAACACTGAAGCTTTCTTT.

This rearrangement joins TRBV6-5 to TRBJ2-7; 7 bases match TRBD1. J lost 2 bases, V lost 7 bases, and 8 bases had no gene match. The CDR3 is 14 residues long. Germline V lookup: CDR1 MNHEY, CDR2 SVGAGI. CDR3 sequence (DNA): TGTGCCAGCACCGACTGGGACAGCCCCTACGAGCAGTACTTC. This gives the protein CASTDWDSPYEQYF.

The genes are TRBV5-6 and TRBJ1-6; 8 bases line up with TRBD1. Germline V CDR1 and CDR2: SGHDT, YYEEEE. The CDR3 spans 17 residues. The V segment lost 0 bases and the J segment 13 bases; nucleotides outside the gene matches: 15. CDR3 sequence (DNA): TGTGCCAGCAGCTTGGCGACCGGGACAGGAGCTTTAAACCCCCTCCACTTT. This encodes CASSLATGTGALNPLHF.

This clone turned up a few times. This sequence joins TRBV29-1 and TRBJ1-2; unclear D gene. Per the germline V gene, CDR1 is SQVTM and CDR2 is ANQGSEA. This CDR3 spans 14 amino acids. V lost 1 base and J lost 1, with 10 bases in between. The DNA for the CDR3 is TGCAGCGTTGAAGTCCCGGACCTTAACTATGGCTACACCTTC. Translating gives CSVEVPDLNYGYTF. The entire variable domain, with the rest obtained from reference TRBV29-1 and TRBJ1-2, is as follows: SAVISQKPSRDICQRGTSLTIQCQVDSQVTMMFWYRQQPGQSLTLIATANQGSEATYESGFVIDKFPISRPNLTFSTLTVSNMSPEDSSIYLCSVEVPDLNYGYTFGSGTRLTVV.

The CDR3 loop reads CSVDSNRGMAGGYTF. CDR3 nucleotides: TGCAGCGTTGATTCAAACAGGGGAATGGCGGGGGGCTACACCTTC. The gene calls are TRBV29-1 and TRBJ1-2; 7 bases match TRBD1. J was trimmed by 8 bases and V by 3 bases; bases with no gene match: 15. In germline, CDR1 is SQVTM, CDR2 ANQGSEA. The CDR3 sequence is 15 residues long.

The chain employs TRBV5-1 and TRBJ1-1; 10 bases fit TRBD1. The CDR3 consists of 16 residues. The J segment lost 11 bases and the V segment lost 4 bases, leaving 17 bases of the junction unmatched. Germline V lookup: CDR1 SGHRS, CDR2 YFSETQ. The CDR3 sequence: CASSARQGASFEQAFF. The DNA of the CDR3 is TGCGCCAGCAGCGCCCGACAGGGGGCCTCTTTTGAGCAGGCTTTCTTT.

CDR3 sequence: CATSIPLGGTGELFF. CDR3 sequence (DNA): TGTGCCACCAGTATTCCCCTCGGCGGCACCGGGGAGCTGTTTTTT. The genes are TRBV15 and TRBJ2-2; the D is unclear. The CDR3 sequence is 15 residues long. The germline gives CDR1 LNHNV, CDR2 YYDKDF (reference sequence). Trimming left V 6 bases short and J 4 bases short, with 15 bases between. The variable domain in full, with the rest retrieved from reference TRBV15 and TRBJ2-2, is DAMVIQNPRYQVTQFGKPVTLSCSQTLNHNVMYWYQQKSSQAPKLLFHYYDKDFNNEADTPDNFQSRRPNTSFCFLDIRSPGLGDTAMYLCATSIPLGGTGELFFGEGSRLTVL.

The V gene is TRBV29-1, the J gene TRBJ2-5, with 8 bases that match TRBD2. The CDR3 runs 13 residues. V lost 4 bases and J lost 5; bases outside the gene matches: 6. CDR1 and CDR2 (germline): SQVTM, ANQGSEA. The CDR3 DNA sequence: TGCAGCGTTGCCGGACTAGCTTTGGAGACCCAGTACTTC. It translates to CSVAGLALETQYF. Based on the CDR3 plus reference TRBV29-1 and TRBJ2-5, the full variable domain is SAVISQKPSRDICQRGTSLTIQCQVDSQVTMMFWYRQQPGQSLTLIATANQGSEATYESGFVIDKFPISRPNLTFSTLTVSNMSPEDSSIYLCSVAGLALETQYFGPGTRLLVL.

The V call is TRBV29-1, the J call TRBJ2-1, with TRBD2 matching 8 bases. Losses at the gene ends were 7 bases for V and 2 bases for J; bases not matched to a gene: 10. Germline CDR1 is SQVTM and CDR2 is ANQGSEA. The CDR3 extends over 15 amino acids. CDR3 nucleotide sequence: TGCAGCGCCATGCCAACTAGCGGAGCCTACAATGAGCAGTTCTTC. As protein: CSAMPTSGAYNEQFF.